The clone carrying this TCR beta chain was seen repeatedly, ten times or more. Between the trimmed V and J ends, which lost 4 bases and 2 bases, there was a span of 12 bases. The CDR3 runs 14 residues. Germline V gives CDR1 SGHTS, CDR2 YDEGEE. Researchers took RNA transcripts and amplified TCR beta CDR3 regions from them. Following a first-round RT-PCR that used HTBI primers, a second-round multiplex PCR was carried out. MiXCR, run by TCRdb on the multiplex PCR reads, gives a single entry per CDR3 protein. Altogether about 550,000 distinct CDR3 sequences are present, 39% being singletons, with the ten largest covering 3.5% to 4.5%. This sample is drawn from a study of Graves' ophthalmopathy and Graves' hyperthyroidism.

The genes are TRBV5-8 and TRBJ2-5, with D maybe TRBD1 (6 bases). The sample was peripheral blood or thyroid tissue (not recorded which). The receptor's source is an adult man with Graves' hyperthyroidism. The DNA of the CDR3 is TGTGCCAGCAGCCCCATGGACAGACAAGAGACCCAGTACTTC. Translation: CASSPMDRQETQYF.